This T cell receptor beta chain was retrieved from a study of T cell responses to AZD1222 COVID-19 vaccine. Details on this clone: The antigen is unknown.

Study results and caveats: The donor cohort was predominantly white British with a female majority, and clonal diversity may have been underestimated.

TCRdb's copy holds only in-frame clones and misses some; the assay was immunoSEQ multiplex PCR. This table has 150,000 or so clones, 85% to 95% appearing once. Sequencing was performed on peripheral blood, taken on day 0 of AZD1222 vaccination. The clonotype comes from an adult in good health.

The CDR3 region has the DNA TGTGCCAGCAGTGACGGGCCCTCGAGGGATGCTTTCTTT. Its translation is CASSDGPSRDAFF. The chain joins TRBV6-6 to TRBJ1-1; D remains ambiguous. V lost 5 bases to trimming and J lost 11 bases, with 18 bases between them. There are 13 residues in the CDR3. CDR1 and CDR2 (germline): MNHNY, SVGAGI (reference sequence).